Each of the 7 T cell receptor beta chains below was sequenced from the same sample in a study of cytomegalovirus exposure and HLA in healthy donors. The PCR made use of 60 Vbeta and 13 Jbeta primers. Clones were sequenced by immunoSEQ multiplex PCR, and TCRdb holds only the in-frame ones, with some missing. The sample includes about 120,000 clones, under 85% of them seen just once. Input material: PBMCs. Source of these receptors: a human donor in good health.

The chain has TRBV4-1 and TRBJ2-1, with a tentative D call TRBD2 (7 bases). V dropped 3 bases and J dropped 2 bases, with 17 bases sitting between them. The CDR3 contains 17 residues. The germline gives CDR1 MGHRA, CDR2 YSYEKL. In DNA form, the CDR3 reads TGCGCCAGCAGCCAGGGAGCGGGACAACACCCCTACAATGAGCAGTTCTTC. Translation: CASSQGAGQHPYNEQFF.

The V and J genes are TRBV4-1 and TRBJ2-7, with D unclear. CDR1 is MGHRA and CDR2 is YSYEKL in the germline V gene. Trimming removed 4 bases at V and 4 bases at J, with 17 bases between. The CDR3 is made up of 15 amino acids. In DNA, the CDR3 is TGCGCCAGCAGCCCCCGCAGCCTTGGGCTTTACGAGCAGTACTTC. It encodes CASSPRSLGLYEQYF.

The chain recombines TRBV19 with TRBJ2-1; 8 nucleotides align to TRBD1. Unmatched junction bases numbered 8, after V lost 6 bases and J lost 10 bases. CDR3 size: 13 residues. Per germline, CDR1 LNHDA and CDR2 SQIVND (reference sequence). Here the CDR3 DNA reads TGTGCCAGTAGGGACAGGGCAAGGTCGGAGCAGTTCTTC. Protein: CASRDRARSEQFF. Using reference TRBV19 and TRBJ2-1 for the parts outside the CDR3, the full variable domain is DGGITQSPKYLFRKEGQNVTLSCEQNLNHDAMYWYRQDPGQGLRLIYYSQIVNDFQKGDIAEGYSVSREKKESFPLTVTSAQKNPTAFYLCASRDRARSEQFFGPGTRLTVL.

Remarks on this clone: Compared with germline, one end of the junction differs, possibly owing to a read error. V gene TRBV5-4 combines with J gene TRBJ1-3; D is uncertain. This CDR3 spans 14 amino acids. Per germline, CDR1 SGHNT and CDR2 YYREEE (reference sequence). The CDR3 DNA follows: TGTGCCAGCGGCTTAATGGGCGGGGGAAACACCATATATTTT. Translated, it gives CASGLMGGGNTIYF.

The chain recombines TRBV28 with TRBJ1-1; D perhaps matches TRBD1 (5 bases). Trimming cost V 2 bases and J 8 bases, with 15 bases left between them. Germline CDR1 is MDHEN and CDR2 is SYDVKM. The CDR3 contains 14 residues. CDR3 amino acids: CASSLVSGDREAFF. The CDR3 DNA reads as TGTGCCAGCAGTTTAGTCTCGGGGGATCGGGAAGCTTTCTTT.

The gene calls are TRBV4-2 and TRBJ2-7, with TRBD1 identical over 9 bases. CDR3 length equals 16 residues. V lost 4 bases and J lost 2; bases outside the gene matches: 9. Germline CDR1 reads LGHNA; CDR2 reads YNFKEQ. The CDR3 loop is CASSRGTGTLAYEQYF. CDR3 bases: TGTGCCAGCAGCCGCGGGACAGGGACGCTCGCCTACGAGCAGTACTTC.

This clone showed up just a few times. The chain links TRBV18 to TRBJ1-1; D remains ambiguous. The CDR3 totals 15 residues. V was shortened by 4 bases and J by 1 base, with 13 bases between the two germline ends. Per the germline V gene, CDR1 is KGHSH and CDR2 is LQKENI. CDR3 in DNA: TGTGCCAGCTCACAAGGGAGGTTCCCGAACACTGAAGCTTTCTTT. It specifies CASSQGRFPNTEAFF.